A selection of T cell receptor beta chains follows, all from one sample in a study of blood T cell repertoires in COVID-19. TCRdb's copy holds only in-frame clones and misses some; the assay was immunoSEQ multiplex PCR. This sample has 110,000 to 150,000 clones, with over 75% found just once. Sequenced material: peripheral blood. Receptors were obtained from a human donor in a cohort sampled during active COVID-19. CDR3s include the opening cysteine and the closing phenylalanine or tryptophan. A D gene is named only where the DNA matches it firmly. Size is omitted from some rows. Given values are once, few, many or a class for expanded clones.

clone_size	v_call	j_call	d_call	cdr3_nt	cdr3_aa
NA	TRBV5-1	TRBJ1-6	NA	TGCACCAGCAGCTTGGCTAACGGACAGCACAATTCACCCCTCCACTTT	CTSSLANGQHNSPLHF
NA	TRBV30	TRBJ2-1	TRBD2	TGTGCCTGGATGGCAGCGGGGGACCGGTTCTTC	CAWMAAGDRFF
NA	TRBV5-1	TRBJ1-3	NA	TGCGCCAGCAGCCCCCAGGGACTCTACTCTGGAAACACCATATATTTT	CASSPQGLYSGNTIYF
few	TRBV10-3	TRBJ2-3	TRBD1	TGTGCCATCAGTGACAGGGGGCTCTCATCAGATACGCAGTATTTT	CAISDRGLSSDTQYF
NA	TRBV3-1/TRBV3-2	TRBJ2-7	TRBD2	TGTGCCAGCAGCCACCTAAGAGGGACTAAAGAGCAGTACTTC	CASSHLRGTKEQYF
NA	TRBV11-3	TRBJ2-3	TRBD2	TGTGCCAGCAGCTCCGGACTAGGCACAGATACGCAGTATTTT	CASSSGLGTDTQYF
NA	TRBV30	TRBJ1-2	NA	TGTGCCTGGATACTCAACTATGGCTACACCTTC	CAWILNYGYTF
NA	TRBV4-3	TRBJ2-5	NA	TGCGCCAGCAGCGAACTAGGTTCCGAGACCCAGTACTTC	CASSELGSETQYF
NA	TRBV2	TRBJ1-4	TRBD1	TGTGCCAGCACGGGCCGGGACAGGGGGCAGAAACTGTTTTTT	CASTGRDRGQKLFF
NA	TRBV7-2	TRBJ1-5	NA	TGTGCCAGCAGCTTATCGGGGTGGGGCAATCAGCCCCAGCATTTT	CASSLSGWGNQPQHF
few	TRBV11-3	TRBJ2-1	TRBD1	TGTGCCAGCAGCTTAAGGACAGGGGGCCTGAATGAGCAGTTCTTC	CASSLRTGGLNEQFF
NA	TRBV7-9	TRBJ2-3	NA	TGTGCCAGCAGCCTATTCCGAGGAGAAATCACAGATACGCAGTATTTT	CASSLFRGEITDTQYF
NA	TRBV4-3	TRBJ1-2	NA	TGCGCCAGCAGCCACTCCGGGACGGGGGAATCCTATGGCTACACCTTC	CASSHSGTGESYGYTF
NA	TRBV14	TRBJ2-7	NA	TGTGCCAGCAGCCAAGCCGTGGGGCCCTACGAGCAGTACTTC	CASSQAVGPYEQYF
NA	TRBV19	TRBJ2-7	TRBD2	TGTGCCAGTAAAGGCGGGGGGGCCAGGGGCGAGCAGTACTTC	CASKGGGARGEQYF
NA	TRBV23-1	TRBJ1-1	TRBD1	TGCGCCAACCGATCGGAGGGGGCCGCGGATAAGCCCGAAGCTTTCTTT	CANRSEGAADKPEAFF
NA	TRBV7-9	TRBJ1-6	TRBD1	TGTGCCAGCAGCCCGGGACAGGGAGGAACTAAAACCCTCCACTTT	CASSPGQGGTKTLHF
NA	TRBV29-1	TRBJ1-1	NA	TGCAGCACCCTAGGGGGAATGAACACTGAAGCTTTCTTT	CSTLGGMNTEAFF
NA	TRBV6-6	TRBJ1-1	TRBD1	TGTGCCACCGTCTCCGGGACAGGGAGGACTGAAGCTTTCTTT	CATVSGTGRTEAFF
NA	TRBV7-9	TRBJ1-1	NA	TGTGCCAGCAGCTTACAGGGCGATGAAGCTTTCTTT	CASSLQGDEAFF
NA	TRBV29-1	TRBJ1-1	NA	TGCAGCGTAGCCCGGACAGCAATGAACACTGAAGCTTTCTTT	CSVARTAMNTEAFF
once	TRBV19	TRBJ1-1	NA	TGTGCCAGTAGTATGAGGAATAGACCGAACACTGAAGCTTTCTTT	CASSMRNRPNTEAFF
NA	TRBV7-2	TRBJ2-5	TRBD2	TGTGCCAGCAGCAAGGGACTAGCGGGAGGGGAGACCCAGTACTTC	CASSKGLAGGETQYF
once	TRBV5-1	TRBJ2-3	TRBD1	TGCGCCAGCAGCCTAACAGGGGGCGGGAGCACAGATACGCAGTATTTT	CASSLTGGGSTDTQYF
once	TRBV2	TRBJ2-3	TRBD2	TGTGCCAGCAGACGGTTCACGACTAGCGGGAGGGCCGCAGATACGCAGTATTTT	CASRRFTTSGRAADTQYF
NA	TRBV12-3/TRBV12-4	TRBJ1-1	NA	TGTGCCAGCAGTTTACGGGGGAACACTGAAGCTTTCTTT	CASSLRGNTEAFF
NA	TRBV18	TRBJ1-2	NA	TGTGCCAGCTCAGCAGCTAACTATGGCTACACCTTC	CASSAANYGYTF
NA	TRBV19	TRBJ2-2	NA	TGTGCCAGTAGTCTACAGGGTACGGACACCGGGGAGCTGTTTTTT	CASSLQGTDTGELFF
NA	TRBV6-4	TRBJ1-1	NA	TGTGCCAGCAGTGAGACCCTTTGGAGGACTGAAGCTTTCTTT	CASSETLWRTEAFF
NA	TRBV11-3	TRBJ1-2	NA	TGTGCCAGCAGCTTCAGGGGACGGGGTGGCTACACCTTC	CASSFRGRGGYTF
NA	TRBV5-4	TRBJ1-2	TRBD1	TGTGCCAGCTCGCGCGGGGGACAGGCGGTAGGGGGCTACACCTTC	CASSRGGQAVGGYTF
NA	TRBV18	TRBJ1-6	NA	TGTGCCAGCTCACCAAACCCCCCCGGGTCCCTTAATTCACCCCTCCACTTT	CASSPNPPGSLNSPLHF
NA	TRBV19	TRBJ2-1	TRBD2	TGTGCCAGTAGAGGTCGAGCGGGAGTCTACAATGAGCAGTTCTTC	CASRGRAGVYNEQFF
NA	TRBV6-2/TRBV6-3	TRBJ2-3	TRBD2	TGTGCCAGCAGTCGGGCTAGCGGGGTCACAGATACGCAGTATTTT	CASSRASGVTDTQYF